This entry is about one T cell receptor beta chain. The data were taken from a study of blood T cell repertoires in COVID-19. Across the whole study: Spain, Italy and the United States supplied samples that represented acute and convalescent COVID-19. The cDNA or gDNA used as material had been derived from T cells, B-cell-depleted T cells, or PBMCs.

The CDR3 contains 13 residues. Germline CDR1 reads KGHDR; CDR2 reads SFDVKD. Trimming pared 6 bases from V and 8 bases from J, leaving 13 bases between. As handled by the study authors: Reference gene primers were amplified, and this amplification served to estimate nucleated cell counts. Data came from immunoSEQ multiplex PCR; TCRdb stores just in-frame clones and leaves some out. V and J calls and clone size are as listed in that table; D and trimming were resolved from the DNA. The table has 300,000 to 350,000 clones, roughly 90% seen once. The TCR sequence derives from a woman aged 70-85 years with COVID-19, enrolled during active disease. Sequenced input: peripheral blood. The chain links TRBV24-1 to TRBJ2-1, with a weak D call TRBD1 (5 bases). Here the CDR3 reads CATSRAGLYEQFF. As DNA, the CDR3 is TGTGCCACCAGTCGGGCAGGGCTCTATGAGCAGTTCTTC.